Listed here are 24 T cell receptor beta chains from one sample, sequenced in a study of T cell responses to AZD1222 COVID-19 vaccine. Sequenced by immunoSEQ multiplex PCR; TCRdb stores in-frame clones only, minus some. Of around 150,000 clones listed, roughly 90% are singletons. Sequenced material: peripheral blood, taken on day 0 of AZD1222 vaccination. The source is an adult in good health.

Only a few counts were recorded for this clone. The rearrangement links TRBV6-5 to TRBJ1-1, with 7 bases that match TRBD1. This CDR3 is 16 amino acids long. Germline V CDR1 and CDR2: MNHEY, SVGAGI. Unmatched junction bases numbered 13, after V lost 2 bases and J lost 7 bases. CDR3 sequence (DNA): TGTGCCAGCAGTTACGATGCCTTACAGGGGAGGATTGAAGCTTTCTTT. Protein product: CASSYDALQGRIEAFF.

The chain links TRBV20-1 to TRBJ1-5; a weak D match, TRBD1 (6 bases). Germline CDR1 and CDR2: DFQATT and SNEGSKA (reference sequence). This CDR3 has 13 amino acids. Trimming shortened V by 3 bases and J by 6 bases, and 12 bases separated the two germline ends. CDR3 in DNA: TGCAGTGCTAGTTCAGGGGTCGCTCAGCCCCAGCATTTT. Amino acid sequence: CSASSGVAQPQHF.

The chain combines TRBV5-6 with TRBJ2-7; no reliable D call. Between the trimmed V and J ends, which lost 3 bases and 3 bases, there was a span of 10 bases. The CDR3 covers 13 residues. In germline, CDR1 is SGHDT, CDR2 YYEEEE. The DNA of the CDR3 is TGTGCCAGCAGCTACCGGCTATTCTACGAGCAGTACTTC. Its protein product is CASSYRLFYEQYF. The full variable domain, completed using reference TRBV5-6 and TRBJ2-7, is DAGVTQSPTHLIKTRGQQVTLRCSPKSGHDTVSWYQQALGQGPQFIFQYYEEEERQRGNFPDRFSGHQFPNYSSELNVNALLLGDSALYLCASSYRLFYEQYFGPGTRLTVT.

The rearrangement joins TRBV14 to TRBJ2-1, with 7 bases matching TRBD2. V was clipped by 4 bases and J by 3 bases; unmatched bases: 27. The CDR3 loop spans 22 amino acids. Germline CDR1 reads SGHDN; CDR2 reads FVKESK. CDR3: CASSRVGRDYGLSQPGYNEQFF. The CDR3 coding sequence is TGTGCCAGCAGCCGCGTGGGGCGGGACTATGGGCTATCTCAGCCGGGCTACAATGAGCAGTTCTTC.

The chain combines TRBV4-2 with TRBJ2-5, with no clear D. Per germline, CDR1 LGHNA and CDR2 YNFKEQ. V dropped 4 bases and J dropped 4 bases, with 7 bases sitting between them. The CDR3 has 12 residues. Written as DNA, the CDR3 is TGTGCCAGCAGCCCACCAGGAGAGACCCAGTACTTC. It yields the protein CASSPPGETQYF.

The gene calls are TRBV5-1 and TRBJ1-1, with D uncertain. The germline V gene has CDR1 SGHRS and CDR2 YFSETQ. V was shortened by 6 bases and J by 0 bases, with 12 bases between the two germline ends. There are 14 residues in the CDR3. The CDR3 sequence: CASTRLDMNTEAFF. The CDR3 bases are TGCGCCAGCACTCGGTTAGACATGAACACTGAAGCTTTCTTT.

This chain joins TRBV24-1 and TRBJ2-1, with unresolved D. This CDR3 contains 16 residues. The ends were cut back, 2 bases at V and 0 bases at J, with 10 bases in the middle. Looked up from germline, CDR1 is KGHDR and CDR2 is SFDVKD. CDR3 sequence reads: CATSDSSAPSYNEQFF. In nucleotides, the CDR3 is TGTGCCACCAGTGATTCGAGCGCTCCCTCCTACAATGAGCAGTTCTTC.

Only one count was recorded for this clone. The chain couples TRBV6-5 to TRBJ2-3, with D possibly TRBD1 on 5 matching bases. The germline V gene has CDR1 MNHEY and CDR2 SVGAGI. Deletions cut 7 bases from V and 6 bases from J, with 8 bases between. The CDR3 consists of 11 residues. Written as DNA, the CDR3 is TGTGCCAGCACATACAGGGATACGCAGTATTTT. This sequence encodes CASTYRDTQYF.

The genes are TRBV14 and TRBJ2-7; tentative D call: TRBD1 (6 bases). The CDR3 is made up of 15 amino acids. The germline V gene has CDR1 SGHDN and CDR2 FVKESK. Trimming removed 2 bases at V and 6 bases at J, with 17 bases between. The CDR3 is CASSQTRGLVAEQYF. Written as DNA, the CDR3 is TGTGCCAGCAGCCAAACAAGGGGGTTGGTCGCCGAGCAGTACTTC.

The V and J genes are TRBV27 and TRBJ1-6, with D possibly matching TRBD1 (6 bases). This CDR3 has 17 residues. The V end was cut by 1 base, the J end by 1 base, with 11 bases between. The V gene's germline CDR1 is MNHEY and CDR2 SMNVEV (reference sequence). Here the CDR3 DNA reads TGTGCCAGCAGTTTATGGGCCAGGGGATCCTATAATTCACCCCTCCACTTT. This sequence encodes CASSLWARGSYNSPLHF.

The gene calls are TRBV13 and TRBJ2-1; no definite D call. CDR1 PRHDT and CDR2 FYEKMQ come from the germline V gene (reference sequence). This CDR3 has 19 amino acids. V was clipped by 2 bases and J by 6 bases, with 26 bases between them. CDR3 protein: CASSLRFLASPKRSNEQFF. CDR3 coding DNA: TGTGCCAGCAGCTTACGGTTTCTGGCTTCTCCAAAGAGGAGCAATGAGCAGTTCTTC.

In its sample, this clone was seen once. The rearrangement uses TRBV11-1 and TRBJ1-4; TRBD1 agrees at 8 bases. The CDR3 is made up of 16 amino acids. V shed 5 bases, J shed 8 bases, and the junction held 13 bases outside the gene matches. Germline-derived CDR1 and CDR2 are SGHAT and FQDESV (reference sequence). DNA for the CDR3: TGTGCCAGCAGCGGCGACCGCGGGACAGGAGGGGAAAAACTGTTTTTT. Amino acids: CASSGDRGTGGEKLFF.

This chain links TRBV4-1 with TRBJ2-7; 8 bases map to TRBD2. CDR3 length: 17 residues. The V and J ends lost 1 base and 5 bases, in that order; junction bases with no gene match: 13. Germline CDR1 is MGHRA and CDR2 is YSYEKL. The CDR3 reads CASSQANMGAGGNEQYF. CDR3 coding DNA: TGCGCCAGCAGCCAAGCGAACATGGGGGCGGGGGGTAACGAGCAGTACTTC.

This chain joins TRBV6-5 and TRBJ1-3, with D possibly matching TRBD1 (5 bases). The ends were cut back, 2 bases at V and 3 bases at J, with 14 bases in the middle. Per germline, CDR1 MNHEY and CDR2 SVGAGI. The CDR3 consists of 16 residues. The CDR3 nucleotides read TGTGCCAGCAGTTACGGGAGTCAGGGCGATGGAAACACCATATATTTT. It specifies CASSYGSQGDGNTIYF.

The genes are TRBV2 and TRBJ2-2, with a weak D call TRBD1 (5 bases). Per germline, CDR1 SNHLY and CDR2 FYNNEI. The CDR3 runs 15 residues. V dropped 4 bases and J dropped 1 base, with 10 bases sitting between them. CDR3 loop: CASSGGGRNTGELFF. The CDR3 bases are TGTGCCAGCAGTGGGGGCGGAAGGAACACCGGGGAGCTGTTTTTT.

The CDR3 DNA sequence: TGTGCCAGCAGTTACTTCGGGAGTCTGAACACCGGGGAGCTGTTTTTT. It translates to CASSYFGSLNTGELFF. The chain couples TRBV6-5 to TRBJ2-2, with TRBD2 as a possible D gene (6 bases). Germline V lookup: CDR1 MNHEY, CDR2 SVGAGI. The CDR3 runs to 16 residues. Trimming stripped 1 base from V and 1 base from J, with 10 bases between.

V usage is TRBV27 and J usage is TRBJ1-6, with TRBD1 matching over 8 bases. This CDR3 comprises 14 residues. Trimming took 6 bases from V and 5 from J; bases not matched to a gene: 3. Per germline, CDR1 MNHEY and CDR2 SMNVEV (reference sequence). CDR3 amino acids: CASRGQANNSPLHF. CDR3 DNA sequence: TGTGCCAGCAGGGGACAGGCCAATAATTCACCCCTCCACTTT.

The rearrangement joins TRBV11-2 to TRBJ2-2; D is possibly TRBD1 or TRBD2 (5 bases each). Germline values: CDR1 SGHAT, CDR2 FQNNGV. The CDR3 covers 16 residues. V was clipped by 1 base and J by 5 bases, with 14 bases between them. CDR3 amino acids: CASSLVRGVGTGELFF. Written as DNA, the CDR3 is TGTGCCAGCAGCTTAGTGAGGGGCGTAGGTACCGGGGAGCTGTTTTTT.

The rearrangement joins TRBV12-3 or TRBV12-4 to TRBJ2-3; D gene uncertain. V was clipped by 6 bases and J by 1 base, with 8 bases between them. The CDR3 covers 13 residues. CDR3 residues: CASSAARTDTQYF. For the CDR3, the DNA is TGTGCCAGCAGCGCAGCCCGCACAGATACGCAGTATTTT.

This clone appeared a few times. V and J are TRBV6-5 and TRBJ2-1; 9 bases are a match to TRBD2. The CDR3 runs to 16 residues. Germline V lookup: CDR1 MNHEY, CDR2 SVGAGI. V gave up 0 bases and J gave up 7 bases; unmatched junction bases: 7. The CDR3 bases are TGTGCCAGCAGTTACTCGACGGCTAGCGGGGCGAATGAGCAGTTCTTC. It translates to CASSYSTASGANEQFF.

In this sample, this clone turned up once. The chain employs TRBV2 and TRBJ1-4; tentative D call: TRBD1 (5 bases). Trimming cost V 2 bases and J 7 bases, with 11 bases left between them. The length of the CDR3 is 14 residues. CDR1 is SNHLY, CDR2 FYNNEI, per germline. CDR3 DNA sequence: TGTGCCAGCAGTGAACAGGGTCGTGGTGAAAAACTGTTTTTT. As protein: CASSEQGRGEKLFF.

The gene calls are TRBV5-4 and TRBJ2-7, with D unresolved. The CDR3 contains 15 residues. Trimming pared 0 bases from V and 2 bases from J, leaving 12 bases between. The V gene's germline CDR1 is SGHNT and CDR2 YYREEE (reference sequence). This CDR3 reads CASSLGGGTAYEQYF. DNA of the CDR3: TGTGCCAGCAGCTTGGGGGGTGGAACAGCCTACGAGCAGTACTTC.

The V gene is TRBV19, the J gene TRBJ1-2; D gene unclear. The CDR3 is 16 residues long. V was shortened by 3 bases and J by 3 bases, with 17 bases between the two germline ends. In germline, CDR1 is LNHDA, CDR2 SQIVND (reference sequence). This chain's CDR3 is CASSISAVGGHYGYTF. Here the CDR3 DNA reads TGTGCCAGTAGTATTTCTGCGGTCGGCGGCCACTATGGCTACACCTTC.

This clone was detected only a few times. Here the CDR3 reads CASSVGDSLEGYTF. For the CDR3, the DNA is TGTGCCAGCAGCGTAGGGGACAGCCTAGAGGGCTACACCTTC. J is TRBJ1-2 and V is TRBV9, with 7 bases aligning to TRBD1. The CDR3 totals 14 residues. The germline V gene encodes CDR1 SGDLS and CDR2 YYNGEE. Germline trimming cut 0 bases from V and 8 bases from J; bases unmatched to any gene: 7.